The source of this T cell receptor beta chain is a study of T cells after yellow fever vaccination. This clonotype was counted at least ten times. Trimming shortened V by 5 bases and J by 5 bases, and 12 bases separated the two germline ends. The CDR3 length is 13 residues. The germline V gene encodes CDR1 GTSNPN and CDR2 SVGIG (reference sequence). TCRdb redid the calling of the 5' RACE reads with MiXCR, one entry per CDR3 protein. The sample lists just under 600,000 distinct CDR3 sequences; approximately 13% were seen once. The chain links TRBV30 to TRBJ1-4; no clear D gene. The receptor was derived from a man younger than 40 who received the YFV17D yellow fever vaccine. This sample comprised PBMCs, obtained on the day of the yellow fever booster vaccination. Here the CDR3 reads CAWEEQPNEKLFF. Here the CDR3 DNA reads TGTGCCTGGGAGGAACAGCCAAATGAAAAACTGTTTTTT.